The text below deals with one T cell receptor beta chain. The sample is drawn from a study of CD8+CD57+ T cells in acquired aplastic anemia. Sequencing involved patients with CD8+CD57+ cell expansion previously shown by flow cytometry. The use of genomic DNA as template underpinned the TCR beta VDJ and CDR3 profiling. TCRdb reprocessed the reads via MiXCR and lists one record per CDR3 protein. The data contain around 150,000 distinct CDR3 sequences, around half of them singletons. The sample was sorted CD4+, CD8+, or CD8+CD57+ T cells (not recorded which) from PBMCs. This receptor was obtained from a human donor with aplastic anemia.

This chain's CDR3 is CASSDRAPSGANVLTF. CDR3 in DNA: TGTGCCAGCAGTGATAGGGCCCCTTCTGGGGCCAACGTCCTGACTTTC. V is TRBV25-1 and J is TRBJ2-6; D is unclear. This CDR3 is 16 amino acids long. CDR1 and CDR2 from the germline V gene are MGHDK and SYGVNS. V was cut by 3 bases and J by 1 base, with 10 bases left in between.